The 9 T cell receptor beta chains reported below all come from one sample, sequenced in a study of blood T cell repertoires in COVID-19. Produced via immunoSEQ multiplex PCR; TCRdb's table is partial and in-frame only. The table includes more than 95,000 clones, approximately 90% detected once. Sequencing was done on a sample of peripheral blood. The origin of the receptors is a man aged 55-75 years with acute or convalescent COVID-19.

The CDR3 region is CASSNNRGSGANVLTF. For the CDR3, the DNA is TGCGCCAGCAGCAACAACAGGGGCTCTGGGGCCAACGTCCTGACTTTC. This chain connects TRBV5-1 to TRBJ2-6, with TRBD1 identical over 7 bases. With 4 bases clipped from V and 0 bases from J, the junction kept 4 bases outside the gene matches. The CDR3 is 16 amino acids. Germline CDR1 is SGHRS and CDR2 is YFSETQ. The full variable domain, its missing parts supplied by reference TRBV5-1 and TRBJ2-6, is KAGVTQTPRYLIKTRGQQVTLSCSPISGHRSVSWYQQTPGQGLQFLFEYFSETQRNKGNFPGRFSGRQFSNSRSEMNVSTLELGDSALYLCASSNNRGSGANVLTFGAGSRLTVL.

V usage is TRBV19 and J usage is TRBJ2-7; D perhaps matches TRBD2 (5 bases). The CDR3 consists of 15 residues. From germline, CDR1 is LNHDA and CDR2 SQIVND (reference sequence). With 5 bases removed from V and 1 base from J, the gap between germline ends came to 15 bases. Here the CDR3 reads CASSRVGRGSYEQYF. CDR3 coding DNA: TGTGCCAGTAGTCGGGTCGGCCGGGGATCCTACGAGCAGTACTTC.

This clone has a single count. The V call is TRBV19, the J call TRBJ2-5, with TRBD2 identical over 9 bases. J lost 2 bases, V lost 6 bases, and 7 bases had no gene match. Per the germline V gene, CDR1 is LNHDA and CDR2 is SQIVND (reference sequence). This CDR3 is built from 15 residues. The CDR3 sequence: CASRAAGGLQETQYF. The CDR3 DNA is TGTGCCAGTAGGGCAGCGGGGGGACTTCAAGAGACCCAGTACTTC.

This chain links TRBV18 with TRBJ1-2; D gene unclear. Trimming removed 2 bases from V and 4 bases from J, with 11 bases in between. The length of the CDR3 is 14 residues. Germline CDR1 is KGHSH and CDR2 is LQKENI. This CDR3 is CASSPNTEIYGYTF. As DNA, the CDR3 is TGTGCCAGCTCACCAAATACAGAGATCTATGGCTACACCTTC. The full variable domain, rest sourced from reference TRBV18 and TRBJ1-2, is NAGVMQNPRHLVRRRGQEARLRCSPMKGHSHVYWYRQLPEEGLKFMVYLQKENIIDESGMPKERFSAEFPKEGPSILRIQQVVRGDSAAYFCASSPNTEIYGYTFGSGTRLTVV.

The chain joins TRBV29-1 to TRBJ2-3; TRBD2 matches 9 bases. This CDR3 comprises 13 residues. Germline-derived CDR1 and CDR2 are SQVTM and ANQGSEA. The V segment lost 3 bases and the J segment 6 bases; nucleotides outside the gene matches: 4. The CDR3 loop reads CSVDQRGVDTQYF. The CDR3, as DNA: TGCAGCGTTGACCAGCGGGGGGTTGATACGCAGTATTTT.

The chain uses TRBV7-6 and TRBJ1-1; no clear D. Germline V lookup: CDR1 SGHVS, CDR2 FNYEAQ. V was clipped by 0 bases and J by 1 base, with 9 bases between them. This CDR3 comprises 15 residues. For the CDR3, the DNA is TGTGCCAGCAGCTTAGCGACCGGGAGGAACACTGAAGCTTTCTTT. It yields the protein CASSLATGRNTEAFF.

The rearrangement uses TRBV5-1 and TRBJ2-3, with TRBD1 matching 12 bases. The CDR3 runs to 16 residues. CDR1 is SGHRS and CDR2 is YFSETQ in the germline V gene. The V and J ends lost 2 bases and 5 bases, in that order; junction bases with no gene match: 6. CDR3 sequence: CASSFLGQGARDTQYF. The CDR3 DNA is TGCGCCAGCAGCTTTTTGGGACAGGGGGCAAGAGATACGCAGTATTTT.

The chain joins TRBV5-1 to TRBJ1-4; D is unclear. Germline V gene data show CDR1 as SGHRS and CDR2 as YFSETQ. V lost 0 bases and J 8 bases, leaving 11 bases between the germline ends. This CDR3 is built from 14 residues. CDR3 DNA: TGCGCCAGCAGCTTGGGCGGGGAAGGCGAAAAACTGTTTTTT. Translating gives CASSLGGEGEKLFF.

The J gene is TRBJ2-1, the V gene TRBV11-3, with D possibly matching TRBD2 (7 bases). Germline V gene sequence: CDR1 SGHNT, CDR2 YENEEA. V was clipped by 0 bases and J by 9 bases, with 15 bases between them. This CDR3 is 15 amino acids long. The CDR3 DNA sequence: TGTGCCAGCAGCTTAGAGGGGGGGGCGAAGGGTGAGCAGTTCTTC. Translation gives CASSLEGGAKGEQFF.